This T cell receptor (beta chain) comes out of a study of shared clonotypes between healthy human individuals (dated by TCRdb to the early 2020s). A note on the overall study: The cohort comprised a couple of women and three men aged 18 to 49 years. For each donor, three plates each were used for CD4 naive and CD4 memory, two plates were used for CD8 naive, and one plate was used for CD8 memory. To estimate repertoire size and how much clonotypes are shared between individuals, the study performed deep sequencing of blood TCR repertoires from a handful of healthy adults. Different laboratories and diverse techniques were used to prepare libraries and sequence TCR repertoires, to increase sequencing depth and limit assay-specific biases. Between about 0.9 and 10 billion PBMCs per donor were obtained by leukapheresis.

General study outcomes and caveats: The small number of donors limited the genetic and exposure-history diversity represented. Pairwise subsampling indicated that sequencing depth was expected to affect the degree of clonotype sharing among donors. Roughly 5% of naive CD4, 3.5% of naive CD8, 2.3% of memory CD4, and about 0.4% of memory CD8 clonotypes were shared across several donors. Higher generation probabilities were observed for clonotypes shared by all four sorted-subset donors than for non-shared clonotypes. Incomplete sequencing was indicated by rarefaction of sorted-subset datasets, despite the large sequencing depth. Naive subsets generally had larger estimated clonotype richness than memory subsets did. Sampling was restricted to blood, and TCR repertoires in tissue are likely to differ from TCR repertoires in blood.

This clone was detected a few times. The clone's antigen remains unknown. No much larger clonotype is one base removed from it; base qualities were not supplied. Other DNA sequences in the same sample also yield this CDR3. V lost 1 base and J lost 1 base; the stretch between them is 4 bases long. The CDR3 holds 13 amino acids from the cysteine to the phenylalanine. Solely the CDR3 DNA is kept, with 39 bases framed from the first base. Sequences MNHEY (CDR1) and SVGAGI (CDR2) are obtained from the germline V gene. Healthy HIV-negative adults with no recently reported acute infections or vaccinations were included as donors. Every donor was a Caucasian adult living in Nashville, Tennessee, USA. Magnetic negative selection was used to enrich CD4+ T cells, after which naive cells were positively selected on CD45RA and the negative fraction became the memory subset. After blood collection by leukapheresis, PBMCs were isolated using Ficoll-Histopaque density gradient centrifugation and then cryopreserved in the vapor phase of liquid nitrogen. Analytical flow cytometry was used to check the purity and quantity of every magnetically sorted T cell population. From each sorted fraction, genomic DNA was isolated and quantified by UV absorbance on a Nanodrop 2000c.

Using the deep immunoSEQ assay, TCR CDR3 regions were amplified from genomic DNA by multiplex PCR. For each cell subset, the extracted genomic DNA was distributed evenly across all wells of several immunoSEQ 96-well plates, and each plate served as one replicate. For sorted subsets, each replicate PCR was loaded with approximately 200 ng genomic DNA, equivalent to some 31,000 T cell genomes. The purified libraries were quantified using a Qubit 3.0 fluorometer, sized with a Bioanalyzer 2100, and then quantified again using the KAPA Library Quantification kit. Every immunoSEQ 96-well plate was sequenced on a separate single-read 150-cycle Illumina NextSeq 550 flow cell. The authors' analysis ran thus. Because the immunoSEQ output held only junctional sequences and lacked quality scores, the filtering could not match the filtering applied to full-length reads. Sequences were annotated with PyIR, a Python wrapper for IgBLAST v1.9, and V/J genes and CDR3 were assigned using IMGT germline references. Reads with weak V/J assignments (E-value above 1e-6), missing CDR3, stop codons, out-of-frame junctions, or ambiguous translated residues were removed. V3J clonotypes were defined as sequences sharing an identical inferred V gene, J gene, and CDR3 amino acid sequence. Percentage overlap between repertoires was calculated by dividing the number of shared unique clonotypes by the size of the smaller repertoire. RTK rarefaction, the Chao1 estimator, and Recon v2.1 estimates of unobserved clonotypes were used to assess repertoire richness. OLGA was used to compute generation probabilities for all TCRbeta clonotypes that the gDNA method yielded from a handful of donors. The immuneACCESS repertoire file appears here via TCRdb, limited to in-frame rearrangements. These files lack a portion of the clones; in checked studies, under half of the deficit traces to unresolved V genes, and the cause of the others is not known. V and J calls and clone size follow that table, whereas D and trimming were derived from the DNA. The sample table holds 2 million to 2.5 million clones, of which about 90% were seen once. The ten largest clones capture roughly 0.34% of the sample.

The material sequenced was naive CD4+ T cells from PBMCs. The intended sense of this specimen's cell subset or site label: CD45RA+ positively selected. This receptor was identified in a man younger than 30 in good health. Some clones in this sample may be carry-over from other donors' samples. The sequence links TRBV6-5 to TRBJ1-1; the D gene cannot be named for sure. The CDR3 protein sequence reads: CASSYWGNTEAFF. The DNA is as follows: TGTGCCAGCAGTTACTGGGGGAACACTGAAGCTTTCTTT.